Reported below is one T cell receptor (beta chain). What it binds is not known. Method: immunoSEQ multiplex PCR; TCRdb's copy keeps in-frame clones and lacks some. Counted here are 260,000 or so clones, roughly 88% occurring once; the ten biggest clones make up around 0.92%. The record originates from a study of cytomegalovirus exposure and HLA in healthy donors. Study details: The 120 validation repertoires, a later analysis reported, used the same platform as the 666 first-cohort repertoires.

Notes on the study in general: For most TCR sequences rarity was the rule, although some public TCRs occurred in many donors. A subsequent analysis found that TCR clusters from the first cohort also tended to co-occur in the roughly 120 validation repertoires, with about 93% of cluster scores above 0. Reported results showed that the classifier diagnosed cytomegalovirus status with high specificity and sensitivity.

This receptor was taken from a woman aged 18-29 years in good health and CMV-seronegative. The sequencing sample was made of PBMCs.

CDR3 coding DNA: TGTGCCAGCAGCGACACAGGGTTGTACGGCTACACCTTC. This codes for CASSDTGLYGYTF. The rearrangement joins TRBV2 to TRBJ1-2; weak D call: TRBD1 (6 bases). CDR3 size: 13 residues. Trimming took off 6 bases at V and 8 bases at J, with 16 bases between the two ends. Germline V gene sequence: CDR1 SNHLY, CDR2 FYNNEI.